The 6 T cell receptor beta chains reported below all come from one sample, sequenced in a study of blood T cells in healthy people across ages. Then a second PCR, running about 7 to 11 cycles, was carried out with a sample-barcoded 5' primer and a J-beta primer mix. TCRdb itself ran the 5' RACE reads through MiXCR, one entry per CDR3 protein. The sample records around 800,000 distinct CDR3 sequences, 46% being singletons. Material: blood. The receptors were gathered from a man aged 80 or over in good health.

Worth noting for this clonotype: A clone one base away is much larger, so this may be a read error. The DNA of the CDR3 is TGTGCCAGCAGTGAAGGCTTGGGATCGCCCTACGAGCAGTACTTC. This codes for CASSEGLGSPYEQYF. The V and J genes are TRBV2 and TRBJ2-7; D remains ambiguous. The germline CDR1 and CDR2 sequences are SNHLY and FYNNEI. The CDR3 has 15 amino acids. The V end lost 1 base, the J end lost 2 bases, and 12 bases lay between the germline ends.

At least ten counts were recorded for this clonotype. This chain uses TRBV12-3 or TRBV12-4 with TRBJ2-3, with a possible D match to TRBD1 (8 bases). V was shortened by 5 bases and J by 6 bases, with 24 bases between the two germline ends. The CDR3 has 17 residues. The CDR3 sequence: CASSPTGGGSRDDTQYF. The CDR3 nucleotides are TGTGCCAGCAGTCCTACAGGGGGGGGTTCTAGAGATGATACGCAGTATTTT.

This rearrangement joins TRBV12-3 or TRBV12-4 to TRBJ1-1; TRBD1 aligns across 8 bases. The CDR3 consists of 15 residues. After removal of 5 bases from V and 4 bases from J, the junction contained 9 bases not matched to a gene. Written as DNA, the CDR3 is TGTGCCAGCAGTGCGCGGACAGGGAAGGCCACTGAAGCTTTCTTT. The encoded protein is CASSARTGKATEAFF.

This clonotype was counted a single time. J is TRBJ2-7 and V is TRBV6-6, with D possibly TRBD1 on 6 matching bases. The closer fit of TRBJ2-5 to the DNA end suggests the J call may be wrong. In germline, CDR1 is MNHNY, CDR2 SVGAGI (reference sequence). The CDR3 loop spans 15 amino acids. The CDR3 protein is CASSYAPGEAETQYF. CDR3 coding DNA: TGTGCCAGCAGTTACGCCCCAGGGGAAGCAGAGACCCAGTACTTC.

The rearrangement links TRBV14 to TRBJ1-4; no definite D call. The CDR3 contains 17 residues. Germline CDR1 is SGHDN and CDR2 is FVKESK. Trimming shortened V by 3 bases and J by 2 bases, and 16 bases separated the two germline ends. CDR3 region: CASSQVATISTNEKLFF. Here the CDR3 DNA reads TGTGCCAGCAGCCAGGTAGCAACTATCTCGACTAATGAAAAACTGTTTTTT.

The chain links TRBV5-1 to TRBJ2-2; TRBD1 matches 8 bases. The trim removed 4 bases at V and 6 bases at J, leaving 8 bases unmatched. This CDR3 is 15 amino acids long. Germline CDR1 reads SGHRS; CDR2 reads YFSETQ. The CDR3: CASSTWTGFSGELFF. CDR3 DNA sequence: TGCGCCAGCAGCACCTGGACAGGGTTTTCCGGGGAGCTGTTTTTT.